This passage covers 15 T cell receptor beta chains from one sample sequenced in a study of blood T cell repertoires in COVID-19. The method was immunoSEQ multiplex PCR; TCRdb's version includes in-frame clones alone and lacks a portion of them. This table holds about 59,000 clones, around 85% found once. Sequencing used peripheral blood. Source of these receptors: a human donor in a cohort sampled during active COVID-19.

The CDR3 spells CASSALQGTGELFF. For the CDR3, the DNA is TGTGCCAGCAGCGCCCTACAGGGAACCGGGGAGCTGTTTTTT. The chain couples TRBV7-6 to TRBJ2-2; D might be TRBD1 (6 bases). The V gene lost 5 bases and the J gene lost 5 bases, with 12 bases spanning the gap. Germline CDR1 SGHVS, CDR2 FNYEAQ. The CDR3 is 14 residues long.

The sample holds one count of this clone. The chain employs TRBV2 and TRBJ2-3, with a weak D call TRBD1 (5 bases). V was cut by 6 bases and J by 6 bases, with 16 bases left in between. CDR3 length: 14 amino acids. Germline loops: CDR1 SNHLY, CDR2 FYNNEI. CDR3 coding DNA: TGTGCCAGCAGGGATGGACATGGTGACGATACGCAGTATTTT. It codes for CASRDGHGDDTQYF.

This clone appeared once. The chain uses TRBV6-1 and TRBJ2-7, with D maybe TRBD2 (6 bases). CDR3 size: 16 residues. The germline V gene encodes CDR1 MNHNS and CDR2 SASEGT. V was cut by 1 base and J by 0 bases, with 13 bases left in between. The CDR3 DNA reads TGTGCCAGCAGTGAAGATGGATACGGGAGCTCCTACGAGCAGTACTTC. It translates to CASSEDGYGSSYEQYF.

The V call is TRBV10-3, the J call TRBJ2-1; TRBD2 aligns across 12 bases. V shed 3 bases, J shed 6 bases, and the junction held 12 bases outside the gene matches. The germline gives CDR1 ENHRY, CDR2 SYGVKD. This CDR3 is built from 18 residues. The CDR3 nucleotides are TGTGCCATCAGTGATTCGGCTAGCGGGAGGGCCGGGTCCAATGAGCAGTTCTTC. Translated, it gives CAISDSASGRAGSNEQFF.

The chain is built from TRBV7-2 and TRBJ1-6, with a possible D match to TRBD1 (5 bases). The ends were cut back, 2 bases at V and 10 bases at J, with 15 bases in the middle. CDR3 length: 15 amino acids. The V gene's germline CDR1 is SGHTA and CDR2 FQGNSA. CDR3 DNA: TGTGCCAGCAGCTTACAGGAGGGGTTTAAGTCACCCCTCCACTTT. This sequence encodes CASSLQEGFKSPLHF.

The chain combines TRBV6-2 or TRBV6-3 with TRBJ2-7, with a weak D call TRBD1 (5 bases). Germline CDR1 and CDR2: MNHEY and SVGEGT. The CDR3 totals 13 residues. V lost 0 bases to trimming and J lost 2 bases, with 5 bases between them. The DNA of the CDR3 is TGTGCCAGCAGTTACTCGGACACCTACGAGCAGTACTTC. The encoded protein is CASSYSDTYEQYF.

Points on this clone: The sample has other DNA sequences that encode this CDR3 too. The V gene is TRBV10-3, the J gene TRBJ2-7, with TRBD2 as a possible D gene (7 bases). CDR3 size: 12 residues. CDR1 is ENHRY and CDR2 is SYGVKD in the germline V gene. V lost 6 bases and J lost 5, with 11 bases in between. CDR3 DNA sequence: TGTGCCATCAGGGGGGCGGGGGACGAGCAGTACTTC. It encodes CAIRGAGDEQYF.

This chain joins TRBV2 and TRBJ1-1; 7 nucleotides agree with TRBD1. The V and J ends lost 8 bases and 1 base, in that order; junction bases with no gene match: 10. The CDR3 length is 15 residues. Germline CDR1 is SNHLY and CDR2 is FYNNEI. For the CDR3, the DNA is TGTGCCAGCTCCCAACAGACAGGGAGGAACACTGAAGCTTTCTTT. It yields the protein CASSQQTGRNTEAFF.

The genes are TRBV7-2 and TRBJ2-3; 14 bases match TRBD2. Trimming cost V 5 bases and J 1 base; bases outside gene matches: 8. CDR3 length: 18 residues. Germline CDR1 is SGHTA and CDR2 is FQGNSA. The DNA for the CDR3 is TGTGCCAGCAGCGCGGGACTAGCGGGGGCGGCAGGCACAGATACGCAGTATTTT. Its translation is CASSAGLAGAAGTDTQYF.

The genes are TRBV5-1 and TRBJ2-7, with 7 nucleotides matching TRBD1. CDR1 and CDR2 from the germline V gene are SGHRS and YFSETQ. The CDR3 is 18 residues long. V lost 6 bases to trimming and J lost 6 bases; unmatched junction nucleotides: 24. The DNA for the CDR3 is TGCGCCAGCACGTTGAGGGGGCGTCAACCCACTTCCCACGGCGAGCAGTACTTC. As protein: CASTLRGRQPTSHGEQYF. Together with reference TRBV5-1 and TRBJ2-7, the CDR3 gives the full variable domain: KAGVTQTPRYLIKTRGQQVTLSCSPISGHRSVSWYQQTPGQGLQFLFEYFSETQRNKGNFPGRFSGRQFSNSRSEMNVSTLELGDSALYLCASTLRGRQPTSHGEQYFGPGTRLTVT.

This clone was seen a single time. V and J are TRBV3-1 (or the pseudogene TRBV3-2) and TRBJ1-2; 11 bases are shared with TRBD1. CDR3 length: 14 residues. The V gene's germline CDR1 is LGHDT and CDR2 YNNKEL (reference sequence). Trimming at V came to 1 base and at J to 9 bases, leaving 4 bases not matched to a gene. The CDR3 DNA reads as TGTGCCAGCAGCCAAGCGGACAGGGGGCAAAGCTACACCTTC. Translation: CASSQADRGQSYTF.

The chain is built from TRBV7-8 and TRBJ2-3, with 7 bases fitting TRBD2. With V trimmed by 5 bases and J by 0 bases, 8 bases remained unmatched. This CDR3 contains 16 residues. Germline CDR1 and CDR2: SGHVS and FQNEAQ. The CDR3 DNA sequence: TGTGCCAGCAGCCTCTGGCGGGAGAGGAGCACAGATACGCAGTATTTT. Translated: CASSLWRERSTDTQYF.

The chain combines TRBV7-3 with TRBJ2-5, with TRBD1 matching over 7 bases. V lost 5 bases and J lost 2; bases outside the gene matches: 5. In germline, CDR1 is SGHTA, CDR2 FQGTGA. CDR3 size: 14 residues. The chain's CDR3 is CASSRDREQETQYF. The CDR3 DNA follows: TGTGCCAGCAGCCGTGACAGGGAGCAAGAGACCCAGTACTTC.

The J gene is TRBJ1-1, the V gene TRBV10-3, with D possibly TRBD1 on 5 matching bases. Trimming left V 0 bases short and J 3 bases short, with 17 bases between. The CDR3 has 17 residues. CDR1 and CDR2 (germline): ENHRY, SYGVKD. The CDR3 DNA is TGTGCCATCAGTGAGTCCAGGGATGGCCGCTATTACACTGAAGCTTTCTTT. Protein product: CAISESRDGRYYTEAFF.

The chain links TRBV28 to TRBJ2-7, with D tentatively TRBD2 (6 bases). This CDR3 is built from 12 residues. V lost 5 bases and J lost 8, with 13 bases in between. Germline CDR1 and CDR2: MDHEN and SYDVKM. The CDR3 loop reads CASSASGGKQYF. CDR3 in DNA: TGTGCCAGCAGTGCCTCTGGCGGGAAGCAGTACTTC.